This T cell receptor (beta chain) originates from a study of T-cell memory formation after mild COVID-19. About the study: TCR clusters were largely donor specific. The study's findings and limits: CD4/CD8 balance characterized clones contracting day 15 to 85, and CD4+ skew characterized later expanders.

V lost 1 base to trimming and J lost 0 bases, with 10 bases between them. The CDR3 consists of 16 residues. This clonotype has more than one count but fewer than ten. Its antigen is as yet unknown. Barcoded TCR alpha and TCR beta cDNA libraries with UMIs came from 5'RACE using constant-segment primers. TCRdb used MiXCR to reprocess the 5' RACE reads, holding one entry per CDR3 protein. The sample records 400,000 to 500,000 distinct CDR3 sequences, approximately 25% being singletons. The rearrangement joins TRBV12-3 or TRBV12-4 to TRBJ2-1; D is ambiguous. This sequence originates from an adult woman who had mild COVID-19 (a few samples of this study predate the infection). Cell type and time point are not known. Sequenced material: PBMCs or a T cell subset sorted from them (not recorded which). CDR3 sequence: CASSLGVPPSYNEQFF. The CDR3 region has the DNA TGTGCCAGCAGTTTAGGTGTGCCACCCTCCTACAATGAGCAGTTCTTC.